This is a list of T cell receptor beta chains from one sample in a study of regulatory T cells in long-lasting Graves disease. TCRdb processed the multiplex PCR reads anew with MiXCR; each CDR3 protein has one entry. The sample includes under 500,000 distinct CDR3 sequences, less than 25% of them seen just once. The specimen comprised peripheral blood mononuclear cells (PBMCs), sampled when the disease was refractory, from a patient treated with antithyroid drugs. The receptors derive from a female donor with Graves disease. The CDR3 runs from the conserved cysteine through the conserved F or W. A D gene is named only where the DNA matches it firmly. Clone size is stated in some rows and not others, as once, few, many or a class when expanded.

TRBD2	TRBV20-1	many	TRBJ2-7	CSASSGIIYEQYF	TGCAGTGCTTCGAGCGGGATCATCTACGAGCAGTACTTC
.	TRBV30	few	TRBJ1-1	CAWSARARGNTEAFF	TGTGCCTGGAGTGCCCGGGCCCGGGGAAACACTGAAGCTTTCTTT
TRBD1	TRBV28	once	TRBJ2-1	CASSRGTGANEQFF	TGTGCCAGCAGTCGGGGGACAGGGGCCAATGAGCAGTTCTTC
.	TRBV20-1	.	TRBJ1-1	CSTPRGNTEAFF	TGCAGTACCCCCCGGGGGAACACTGAAGCTTTCTTT
TRBD2	TRBV20-1	many	TRBJ2-5	CSANRLAAQETQYF	TGCAGTGCAAACCGACTAGCCGCACAAGAGACCCAGTACTTC
.	TRBV20-1	few	TRBJ1-1	CSARQGPLGTEAFF	TGCAGTGCTAGACAGGGACCTCTCGGGACTGAAGCTTTCTTT
.	TRBV27	many	TRBJ2-6	CASSLVRGSGANVLTF	TGTGCCAGCAGTTTAGTAAGAGGCTCTGGGGCCAACGTCCTGACTTTC
.	TRBV7-3	.	TRBJ2-3	CASSFYRRGTDTQYF	TGTGCCAGCAGCTTCTACAGGCGGGGCACAGATACGCAGTATTTT
TRBD1	TRBV7-8	few	TRBJ2-5	CASSPNPATETGGPGETQYF	TGTGCCAGCAGCCCTAACCCCGCGACGGAAACAGGGGGCCCTGGAGAGACCCAGTACTTC
.	TRBV20-1	many	TRBJ2-7	CSATADGSSYEQYF	TGCAGTGCTACTGCGGACGGGAGCTCCTACGAGCAGTACTTC
TRBD1	TRBV20-1	.	TRBJ1-2	CSARRLDRAHGYTF	TGCAGTGCTAGACGCCTAGACAGGGCGCATGGCTACACCTTC
.	TRBV9	few	TRBJ1-1	CASSPLDSRFGTEAFF	TGTGCCAGCAGCCCGTTGGACAGCAGGTTTGGCACTGAAGCTTTCTTT
.	TRBV5-1	.	TRBJ2-7	CASSGGHGAYEQYF	TGCGCCAGCAGCGGGGGACATGGGGCCTACGAGCAGTACTTC
TRBD2	TRBV5-6	.	TRBJ2-7	CASSFSGRPQDEQYF	TGTGCCAGCAGCTTTAGCGGGAGGCCGCAGGACGAGCAGTACTTC
TRBD1	TRBV2	many	TRBJ2-2	CASKRSAGGTGELFF	TGTGCCAGCAAGAGGTCGGCAGGGGGCACCGGGGAGCTGTTTTTT
.	TRBV15	.	TRBJ1-6	CATSRALYNSPLHF	TGTGCCACCAGCAGAGCCCTATATAATTCACCCCTCCACTTT
TRBD1	TRBV28	few	TRBJ1-5	CASSGTGVDNQPQHF	TGTGCCAGCAGTGGGACAGGGGTCGACAATCAGCCCCAGCATTTT
TRBD1	TRBV20-1	few	TRBJ1-1	CSAVRGQGNTGAFF	TGCAGTGCCGTCCGGGGACAGGGCAACACTGGAGCTTTCTTT
TRBD1	TRBV28	many	TRBJ1-1	CASSSRQGFGTEAFF	TGTGCCAGCAGTTCGCGACAGGGTTTCGGCACTGAAGCTTTCTTT
.	TRBV28	many	TRBJ1-4	CASSTLGNEKLFF	TGTGCCAGCAGTACCCTGGGTAATGAAAAACTGTTTTTT
.	TRBV2	many	TRBJ2-5	CASSVWEETQYF	TGTGCCAGCAGTGTATGGGAAGAGACCCAGTACTTC
TRBD2	TRBV6-5	many	TRBJ2-2	CASSSMGSGSVGELFF	TGTGCCAGCAGTTCTATGGGAAGCGGGAGCGTCGGGGAGCTGTTTTTT
.	TRBV19	.	TRBJ2-7	CASSTRGAVNYEQYF	TGTGCCAGTAGCACAAGGGGGGCAGTCAACTACGAGCAGTACTTC
.	TRBV19	few	TRBJ2-7	CASSIAAMNEQYF	TGTGCCAGTAGTATAGCGGCTATGAACGAGCAGTACTTC
.	TRBV7-3	.	TRBJ2-3	CASSPQATDTQYF	TGTGCCAGCAGCCCTCAGGCCACAGATACGCAGTATTTT
.	TRBV27	many	TRBJ1-6	CASSLMTPGTYNSPLHF	TGTGCCAGCAGTTTAATGACCCCGGGAACCTATAATTCACCCCTCCACTTT
.	TRBV28	many	TRBJ1-1	CASSSGSREWTEAFF	TGTGCCAGCAGTTCAGGCTCCAGGGAGTGGACTGAAGCTTTCTTT
.	TRBV20-1	.	TRBJ1-5	CSARGGLSNQPQHF	TGCAGTGCTAGGGGGGGGTTAAGCAATCAGCCCCAGCATTTT